A single sample gave rise to the 5 T cell receptor beta chains below, sequenced in a study of blood T cell repertoires in COVID-19 (dated by TCRdb to 2018 to 2021). The library was made by the immunoSEQ multiplex PCR assay. Here the immuneACCESS table is served through TCRdb, limited to in-frame sequences with V and J called. Missing clones are a known gap in these copies; in checked studies unresolved V genes cover under half, and the rest lacks a known reason. The sample table shows around 97,000 clones, and nearly 90% are seen once. The top ten clones comprise around 3.1% of the sample. Specimen: peripheral blood. Receptor source: a man aged 50 to 59 in a cohort sampled during active COVID-19.

This clone was observed once. The V gene is TRBV28, the J gene TRBJ2-3; 7 bases line up with TRBD1. Trimming removed 3 bases from V and 3 bases from J; junction bases left unmatched: 9. The CDR3 has 16 residues. The V gene's germline CDR1 is MDHEN and CDR2 SYDVKM. The CDR3 coding sequence is TGTGCCAGCAGTTTGAGAAGGGGGCTCGGGACAGATACGCAGTATTTT. Translation gives CASSLRRGLGTDTQYF.

CDR3 protein: CASSFGGVDTQYF. CDR3 sequence (DNA): TGTGCCAGCAGCTTTGGCGGGGTAGATACGCAGTATTTT. The chain is built from TRBV7-2 and TRBJ2-3; TRBD2 might be the D (6 bases). Trimming took off 3 bases at V and 5 bases at J, with 9 bases between the two ends. CDR1 and CDR2 from the germline V gene are SGHTA and FQGNSA. This CDR3 has 13 residues.

The J gene is TRBJ1-1, the V gene TRBV9; possible D gene TRBD1, 5 bases. V lost 4 bases and J lost 4, with 20 bases in between. The CDR3 is 16 residues long. Germline V gives CDR1 SGDLS, CDR2 YYNGEE. The DNA of the CDR3 is TGTGCCAGCAGCCCTCTCGGGGGAATCTTGAGCACTGAAGCTTTCTTT. Translation: CASSPLGGILSTEAFF.

V usage is TRBV7-6 and J usage is TRBJ2-1; 12 nucleotides agree with TRBD2. The V segment lost 6 bases and the J segment 2 bases; nucleotides outside the gene matches: 11. Germline V gene data show CDR1 as SGHVS and CDR2 as FNYEAQ. The length of the CDR3 is 18 residues. The chain's CDR3 is CASSSKEASGGAYNEQFF. The DNA of the CDR3 is TGTGCCAGCAGTTCCAAGGAGGCTAGCGGGGGGGCCTACAATGAGCAGTTCTTC.

This clone was seen a single time. The chain combines TRBV4-3 with TRBJ2-7, with 8 nucleotides matching TRBD2. CDR1 and CDR2 from the germline V gene are LGHNA and YSLEER. The ends lost 0 bases at V and 6 bases at J; junction bases unmatched: 4. This CDR3 spans 14 amino acids. The chain's CDR3 is CASSQDGTRGEQYF. The CDR3 region has the DNA TGCGCCAGCAGCCAAGATGGGACTAGAGGCGAGCAGTACTTC.